This T cell receptor beta chain was documented in a study of molecular identifiers for immune sequencing clone quantification. Germline V gene lookup returns CDR1 MNHEY and CDR2 SMNVEV (reference sequence). V was pared by 2 bases and J by 12 bases, with 5 bases of the junction left unmatched. This CDR3 comprises 12 residues. To note about this clonotype: Its antigen is as yet unknown.

TCRdb called the PCR reads again in MiXCR, with one record for every CDR3 protein. The top ten clones hold about 0.78% of a sample with approximately 630,000 distinct CDR3 sequences, around 25% of them seen once. General study results and limits: Clones exceeding 20 RNA copies carried over 97% of effector molecules but under 1% of naive-cell molecules.

From approximately 20,000 to 1,000,000 sorted cells, naive CD8 libraries were generated with 10%, 30% or 50% RNA. The J gene is TRBJ2-3, the V gene TRBV27; 7 nucleotides line up with TRBD2. The source is a human donor in good health. Some libraries in this study had Jurkat cell RNA spiked in. Material: naive CD8+ T cells from blood, with Jurkat cell RNA spiked in. Stated subset: FACS-sorted CD8+CD4-CCR7+CD45RA+ naive T cells. In DNA, the CDR3 is TGTGCCAGCAGTTTAGGACTAGATCGACAGTATTTT. Protein: CASSLGLDRQYF.